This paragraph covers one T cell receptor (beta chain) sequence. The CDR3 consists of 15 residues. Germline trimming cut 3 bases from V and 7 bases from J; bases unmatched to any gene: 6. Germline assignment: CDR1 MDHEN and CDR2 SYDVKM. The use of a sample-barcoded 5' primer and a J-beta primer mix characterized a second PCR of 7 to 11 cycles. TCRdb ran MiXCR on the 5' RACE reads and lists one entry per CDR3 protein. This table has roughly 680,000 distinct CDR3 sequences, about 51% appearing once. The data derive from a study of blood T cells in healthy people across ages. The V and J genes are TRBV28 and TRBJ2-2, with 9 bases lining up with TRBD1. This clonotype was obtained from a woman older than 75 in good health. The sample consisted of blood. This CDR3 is CASSFGDRVIGELFF. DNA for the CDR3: TGTGCCAGCAGTTTTGGGGACAGGGTGATCGGGGAGCTGTTTTTT. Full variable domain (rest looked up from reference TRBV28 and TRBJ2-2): DVKVTQSSRYLVKRTGEKVFLECVQDMDHENMFWYRQDPGLGLRLIYFSYDVKMKEKGDIPEGYSVSREKKERFSLILESASTNQTSMYLCASSFGDRVIGELFFGEGSRLTVL.